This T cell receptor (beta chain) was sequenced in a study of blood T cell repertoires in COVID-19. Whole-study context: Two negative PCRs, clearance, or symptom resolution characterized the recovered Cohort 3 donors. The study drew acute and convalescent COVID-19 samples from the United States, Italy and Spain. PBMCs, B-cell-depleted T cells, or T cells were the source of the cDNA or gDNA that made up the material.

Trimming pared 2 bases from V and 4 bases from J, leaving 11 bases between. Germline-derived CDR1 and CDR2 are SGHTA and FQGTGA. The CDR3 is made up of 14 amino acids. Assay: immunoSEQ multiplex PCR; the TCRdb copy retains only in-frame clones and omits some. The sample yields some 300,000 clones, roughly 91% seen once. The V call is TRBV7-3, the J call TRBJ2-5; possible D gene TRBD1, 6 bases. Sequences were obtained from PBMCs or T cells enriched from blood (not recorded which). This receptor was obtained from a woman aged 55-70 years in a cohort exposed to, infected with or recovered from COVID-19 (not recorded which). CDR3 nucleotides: TGTGCCAGCAGCTTATTGGGGGCAGGAGAGACCCAGTACTTC. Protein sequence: CASSLLGAGETQYF.